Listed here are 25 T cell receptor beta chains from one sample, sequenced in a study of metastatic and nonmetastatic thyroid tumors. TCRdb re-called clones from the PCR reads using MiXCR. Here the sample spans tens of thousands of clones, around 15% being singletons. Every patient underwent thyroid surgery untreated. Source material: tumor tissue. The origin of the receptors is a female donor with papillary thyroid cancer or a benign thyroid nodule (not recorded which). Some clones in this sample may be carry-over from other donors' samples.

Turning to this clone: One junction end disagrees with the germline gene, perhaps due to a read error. CDR3 DNA sequence: TGCGCCAGCAGTTTGGGGGGTGCTGGGTCCAACGTCCTGACTTTC. This sequence encodes CASSLGGAGSNVLTF. The gene calls are TRBV27 and TRBJ2-6; a weak D match, TRBD2 (6 bases). CDR1 is MNHEY, CDR2 SMNVEV, per germline (reference sequence). CDR3 size: 15 residues.

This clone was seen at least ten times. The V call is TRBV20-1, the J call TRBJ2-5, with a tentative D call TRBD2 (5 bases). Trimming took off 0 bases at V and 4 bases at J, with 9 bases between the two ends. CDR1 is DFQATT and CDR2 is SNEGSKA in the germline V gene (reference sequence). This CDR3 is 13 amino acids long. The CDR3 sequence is CSAREGGGETQYF. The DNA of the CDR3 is TGCAGTGCTAGAGAAGGAGGTGGAGAGACCCAGTACTTC.

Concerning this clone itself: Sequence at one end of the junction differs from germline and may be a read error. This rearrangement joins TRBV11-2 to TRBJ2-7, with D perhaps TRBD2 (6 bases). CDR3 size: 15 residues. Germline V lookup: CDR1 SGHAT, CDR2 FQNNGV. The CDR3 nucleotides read TGTGCCAGCAGCTACATATCGGGAGCCACCTACCAGCAGTACTTC. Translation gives CASSYISGATYQQYF. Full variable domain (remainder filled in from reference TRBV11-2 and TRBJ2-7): EAGVAQSPRYKIIEKRQSVAFWCNPISGHATLYWYQQILGQGPKLLIQFQNNGVVDDSQLPKDRFSAERLKGVDSTLKIQPAKLEDSAVYLCASSYISGATYQQYFGPGTRLTVT.

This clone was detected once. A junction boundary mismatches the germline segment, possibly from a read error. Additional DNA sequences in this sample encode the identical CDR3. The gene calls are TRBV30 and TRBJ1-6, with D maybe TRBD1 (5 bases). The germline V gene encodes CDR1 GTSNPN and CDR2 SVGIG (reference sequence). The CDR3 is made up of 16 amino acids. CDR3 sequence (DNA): TGTGCATGGAGTGGGGCGGGGGGACGCTATAATTCACCCCTCCACTTT. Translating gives CAWSGAGGRYNSPLHF. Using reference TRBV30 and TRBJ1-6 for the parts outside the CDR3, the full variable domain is SQTIHQWPATLVQPVGSPLSLECTVEGTSNPNLYWYRQAAGRGLQLLFYSVGIGQISSEVPQNLSASRPQDRQFILSSKKLLLSDSGFYLCAWSGAGGRYNSPLHFGNGTRLTVT.

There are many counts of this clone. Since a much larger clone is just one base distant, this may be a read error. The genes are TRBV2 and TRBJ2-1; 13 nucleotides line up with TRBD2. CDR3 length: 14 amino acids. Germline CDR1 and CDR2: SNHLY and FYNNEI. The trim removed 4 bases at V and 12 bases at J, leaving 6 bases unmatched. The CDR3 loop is CASSGTSGRHAQFF. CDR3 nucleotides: TGTGCCAGCAGTGGGACTAGCGGGAGACATGCGCAGTTCTTC.

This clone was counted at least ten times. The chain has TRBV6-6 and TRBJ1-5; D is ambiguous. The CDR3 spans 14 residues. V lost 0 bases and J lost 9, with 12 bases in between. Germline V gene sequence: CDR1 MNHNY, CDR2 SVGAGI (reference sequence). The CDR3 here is CASSYSDGSGPQHF. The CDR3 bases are TGTGCCAGCAGTTACTCGGACGGGTCCGGGCCCCAGCATTTT.

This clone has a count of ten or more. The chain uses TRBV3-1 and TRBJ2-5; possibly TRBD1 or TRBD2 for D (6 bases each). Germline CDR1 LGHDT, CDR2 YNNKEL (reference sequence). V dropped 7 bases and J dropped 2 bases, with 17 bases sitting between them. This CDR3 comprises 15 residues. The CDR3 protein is CASIGGGLQQETQYF. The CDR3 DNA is TGTGCCAGCATCGGAGGGGGACTCCAACAAGAGACCCAGTACTTC.

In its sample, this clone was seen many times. For the CDR3, the DNA is TGTGCCAGCCTTACAAACGGGGCCTACAATGAGCAGTTCTTC. Its protein product is CASLTNGAYNEQFF. The V and J genes are TRBV2 and TRBJ2-1; D perhaps matches TRBD2 (5 bases). The CDR3 spans 14 residues. V gave up 8 bases and J gave up 2 bases, with 13 bases separating them. Germline V gene lookup returns CDR1 SNHLY and CDR2 FYNNEI.

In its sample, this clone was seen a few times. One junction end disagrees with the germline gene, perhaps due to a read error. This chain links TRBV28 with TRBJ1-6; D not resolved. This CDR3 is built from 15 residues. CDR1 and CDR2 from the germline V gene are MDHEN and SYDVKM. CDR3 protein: CASSPLVQNNSPPHF. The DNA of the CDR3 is TGTGCCAGCAGCCCCTTGGTACAGAATAATTCACCCCCCCACTTT.

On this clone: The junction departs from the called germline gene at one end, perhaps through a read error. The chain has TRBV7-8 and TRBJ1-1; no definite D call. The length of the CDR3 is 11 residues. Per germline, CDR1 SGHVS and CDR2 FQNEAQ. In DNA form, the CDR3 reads TGTGCCAGCAGCTTAAGAACTGAAGATTTCTTT. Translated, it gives CASSLRTEDFF.

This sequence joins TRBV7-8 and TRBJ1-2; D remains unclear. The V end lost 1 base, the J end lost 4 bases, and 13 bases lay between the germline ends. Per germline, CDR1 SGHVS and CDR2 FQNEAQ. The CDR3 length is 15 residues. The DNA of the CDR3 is TGTGCCAGCAGCTTAGGTAGCAATGTGATCTATGGCTACACCTTC. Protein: CASSLGSNVIYGYTF. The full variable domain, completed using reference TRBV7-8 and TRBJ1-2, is GAGVSQSPRYKVAKRGQDVALRCDPISGHVSLFWYQQALGQGPEFLTYFQNEAQLDKSGLPSDRFFAERPEGSVSTLKIQRTQQEDSAVYLCASSLGSNVIYGYTFGSGTRLTVV.

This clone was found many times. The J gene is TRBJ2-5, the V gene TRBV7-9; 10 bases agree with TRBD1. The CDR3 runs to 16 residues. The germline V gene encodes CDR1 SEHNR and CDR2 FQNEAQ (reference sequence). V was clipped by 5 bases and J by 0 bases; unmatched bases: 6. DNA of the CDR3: TGTGCCAGCAGCATAGGACAGGGGGAGTACCAAGAGACCCAGTACTTC. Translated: CASSIGQGEYQETQYF.

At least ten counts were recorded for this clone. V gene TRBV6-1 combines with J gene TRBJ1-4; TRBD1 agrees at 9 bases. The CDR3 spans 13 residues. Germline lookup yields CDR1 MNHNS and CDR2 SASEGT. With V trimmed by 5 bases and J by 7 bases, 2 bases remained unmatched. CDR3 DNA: TGTGCCAGCAGTTGGACAGGGGTTGAAAAACTGTTTTTT. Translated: CASSWTGVEKLFF.

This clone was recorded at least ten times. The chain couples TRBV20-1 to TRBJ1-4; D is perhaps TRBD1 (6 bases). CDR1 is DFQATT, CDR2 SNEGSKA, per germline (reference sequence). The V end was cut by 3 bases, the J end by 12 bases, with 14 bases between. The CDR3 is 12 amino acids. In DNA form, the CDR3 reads TGCAGTGCTAGTGTAACAGGGAAACAACTGTTTTTT. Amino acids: CSASVTGKQLFF.

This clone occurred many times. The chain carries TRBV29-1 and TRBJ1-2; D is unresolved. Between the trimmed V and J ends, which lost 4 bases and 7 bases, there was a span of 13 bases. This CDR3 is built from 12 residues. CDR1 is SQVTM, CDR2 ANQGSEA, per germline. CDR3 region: CSVGEGLGGYTF. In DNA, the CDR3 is TGCAGCGTTGGAGAAGGGTTGGGTGGCTACACCTTC.

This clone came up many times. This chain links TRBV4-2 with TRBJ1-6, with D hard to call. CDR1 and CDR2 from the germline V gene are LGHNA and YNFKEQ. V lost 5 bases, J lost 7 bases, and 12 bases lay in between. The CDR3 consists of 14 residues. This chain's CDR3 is CASSSGRQNSPLHF. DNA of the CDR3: TGTGCCAGCAGCTCCGGGAGGCAAAATTCACCCCTCCACTTT.

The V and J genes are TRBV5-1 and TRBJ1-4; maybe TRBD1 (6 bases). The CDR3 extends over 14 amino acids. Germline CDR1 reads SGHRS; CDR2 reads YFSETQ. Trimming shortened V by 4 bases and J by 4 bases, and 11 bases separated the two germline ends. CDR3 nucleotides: TGCGCCAGCAGCATGAAAGGGGGTAATGAAAAACTGTTTTTT. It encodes CASSMKGGNEKLFF.

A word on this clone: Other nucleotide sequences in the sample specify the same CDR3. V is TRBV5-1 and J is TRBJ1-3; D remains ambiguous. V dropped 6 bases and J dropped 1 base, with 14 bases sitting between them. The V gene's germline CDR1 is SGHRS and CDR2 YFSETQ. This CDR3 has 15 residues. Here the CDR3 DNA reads TGCGCCAGCATCCCCCGTGGCGGGTCTGGAAACACCATATATTTT. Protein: CASIPRGGSGNTIYF.

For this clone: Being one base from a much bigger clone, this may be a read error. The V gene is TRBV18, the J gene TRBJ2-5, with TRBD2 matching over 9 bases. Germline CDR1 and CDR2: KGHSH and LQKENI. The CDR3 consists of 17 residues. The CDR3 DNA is TGTGCCAGCTCACCCCCCGACTGGAGCGGGAGGCAAGATACCCAGTACTTC. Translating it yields CASSPPDWSGRQDTQYF.

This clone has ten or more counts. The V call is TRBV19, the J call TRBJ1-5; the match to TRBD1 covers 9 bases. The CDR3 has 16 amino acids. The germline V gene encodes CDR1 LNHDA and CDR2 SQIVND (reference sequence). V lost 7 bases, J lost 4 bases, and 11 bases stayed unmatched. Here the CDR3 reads CASNMPGQGPNQPQHF. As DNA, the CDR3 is TGTGCCAGTAACATGCCGGGACAGGGACCTAATCAGCCCCAGCATTTT.

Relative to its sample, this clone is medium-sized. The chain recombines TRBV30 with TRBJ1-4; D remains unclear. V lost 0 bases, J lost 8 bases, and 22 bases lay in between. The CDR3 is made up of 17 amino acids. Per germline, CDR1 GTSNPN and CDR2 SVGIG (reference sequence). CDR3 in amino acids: CAWSVIGGRSIDEKLFF. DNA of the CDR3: TGTGCCTGGAGTGTAATAGGCGGGCGGAGCATAGACGAAAAACTGTTTTTT.

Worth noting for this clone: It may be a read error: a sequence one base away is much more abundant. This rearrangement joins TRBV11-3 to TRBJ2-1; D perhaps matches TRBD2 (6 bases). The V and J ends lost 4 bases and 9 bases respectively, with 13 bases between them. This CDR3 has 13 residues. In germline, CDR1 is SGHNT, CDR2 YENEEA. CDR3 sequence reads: CASSSGGPGEQFF. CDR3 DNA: TGTGCCAGCAGCTCCGGAGGGCCCGGTGAGCAGTTCTTC. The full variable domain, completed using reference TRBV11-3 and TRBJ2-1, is EAGVVQSPRYKIIEKKQPVAFWCNPISGHNTLYWYLQNLGQGPELLIRYENEEAVDDSQLPKDRFSAERLKGVDSTLKIQPAELGDSAVYLCASSSGGPGEQFFGPGTRLTVL.

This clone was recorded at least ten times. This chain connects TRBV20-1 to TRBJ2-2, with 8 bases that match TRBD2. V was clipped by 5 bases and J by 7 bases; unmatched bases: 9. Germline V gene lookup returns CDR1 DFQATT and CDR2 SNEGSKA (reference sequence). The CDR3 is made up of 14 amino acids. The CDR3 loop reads CSALPGGRGGELFF. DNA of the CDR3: TGCAGTGCTTTACCGGGGGGGCGAGGCGGGGAGCTGTTTTTT.

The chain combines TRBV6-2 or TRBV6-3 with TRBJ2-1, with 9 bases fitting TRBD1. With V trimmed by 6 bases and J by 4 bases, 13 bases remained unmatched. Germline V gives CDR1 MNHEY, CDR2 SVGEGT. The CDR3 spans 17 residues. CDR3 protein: CASRYAIQGARYNEQFF. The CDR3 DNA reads TGTGCCAGCAGGTACGCAATACAGGGGGCGCGTTACAATGAGCAGTTCTTC.

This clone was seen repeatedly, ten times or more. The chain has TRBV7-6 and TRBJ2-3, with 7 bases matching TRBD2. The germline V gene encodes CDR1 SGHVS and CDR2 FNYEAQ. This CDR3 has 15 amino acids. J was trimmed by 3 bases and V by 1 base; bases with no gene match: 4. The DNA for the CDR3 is TGTGCCAGCAGCTTAGGGGGAGGGGTTACAGATACGCAGTATTTT. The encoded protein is CASSLGGGVTDTQYF.